Listed below are T cell receptor beta chains from one sample, sequenced in a study of T cells in Graves' hyperthyroidism and ophthalmopathy. MiXCR, run by TCRdb on the multiplex PCR reads, gives a single entry per CDR3 protein. The sample lists some 720,000 distinct CDR3 sequences, around 17% seen once, with under 8.5% in the top ten. The sample was blood. These receptors came from a man younger than 30 with Graves' hyperthyroidism. The CDR3 runs from the conserved cysteine through the conserved F or W. Fields, in order: V gene, D gene, J gene, clone size, CDR3 protein, CDR3 DNA. The D gene is left open where the match is weak. The size entry is marked missing in some rows and otherwise reads once, few, many or a size class.

V gene: TRBV2; D gene: NA; J gene: TRBJ1-3; clone size: NA; CDR3 protein: CASSEFGKNTIYF; CDR3 DNA: TGTGCCAGCAGTGAATTTGGTAAAAACACCATATATTTT
V gene: TRBV4-1; D gene: NA; J gene: TRBJ2-7; clone size: NA; CDR3 protein: CASSQRAASGEQYF; CDR3 DNA: TGCGCCAGCAGCCAAAGGGCCGCATCGGGGGAGCAGTACTTC
V gene: TRBV20-1; D gene: TRBD2; J gene: TRBJ2-1; clone size: few; CDR3 protein: CSARTSGTSYNEQFF; CDR3 DNA: TGCAGTGCTAGGACTAGCGGGACCTCCTACAATGAGCAGTTCTTC
V gene: TRBV6-5; D gene: NA; J gene: TRBJ2-5; clone size: many; CDR3 protein: CASSYSGRVETQYF; CDR3 DNA: TGTGCCAGCAGTTACTCGGGCAGGGTTGAGACCCAGTACTTC
V gene: TRBV10-1; D gene: TRBD2; J gene: TRBJ2-7; clone size: many; CDR3 protein: CASSEASGSSYEQYF; CDR3 DNA: TGCGCCAGCAGTGAAGCTAGCGGGAGCTCCTACGAGCAGTACTTC
V gene: TRBV28; D gene: TRBD2; J gene: TRBJ2-7; clone size: many; CDR3 protein: CAASGGYEQYF; CDR3 DNA: TGTGCGGCTAGCGGAGGCTACGAGCAGTACTTC
V gene: TRBV30; D gene: NA; J gene: TRBJ2-1; clone size: many; CDR3 protein: CAWSAGASYNEQFF; CDR3 DNA: TGTGCCTGGAGTGCAGGGGCCTCCTACAATGAGCAGTTCTTC
V gene: TRBV6-2/TRBV6-3; D gene: TRBD1; J gene: TRBJ1-1; clone size: many; CDR3 protein: CASCEHGTGGTEAFF; CDR3 DNA: TGTGCCAGCTGCGAGCATGGGACAGGGGGAACTGAAGCTTTCTTT
V gene: TRBV6-9; D gene: NA; J gene: TRBJ1-4; clone size: few; CDR3 protein: CASSYRDGAKLFF; CDR3 DNA: TGTGCCAGCAGTTACCGGGACGGAGCTAAACTGTTTTTT
V gene: TRBV6-2/TRBV6-3; D gene: TRBD2; J gene: TRBJ2-1; clone size: NA; CDR3 protein: CASSYEGSGWNHEQFF; CDR3 DNA: TGTGCCAGCAGTTACGAGGGTAGCGGGTGGAACCATGAGCAGTTCTTC
V gene: TRBV6-1; D gene: NA; J gene: TRBJ2-7; clone size: many; CDR3 protein: CASRLRTGSSYEQYF; CDR3 DNA: TGTGCCAGCAGATTACGGACGGGGAGCTCCTACGAGCAGTACTTC
V gene: TRBV28; D gene: NA; J gene: TRBJ2-1; clone size: many; CDR3 protein: CASSLVRGIGLNEQFF; CDR3 DNA: TGTGCCAGCAGTTTAGTTCGGGGCATCGGGCTAAATGAGCAGTTCTTC
V gene: TRBV19; D gene: TRBD1; J gene: TRBJ1-1; clone size: NA; CDR3 protein: CASKSIGTGGRRNTEAFF; CDR3 DNA: TGTGCCAGTAAATCCATCGGGACAGGGGGCAGGAGGAACACTGAAGCTTTCTTT
V gene: TRBV9; D gene: TRBD2; J gene: TRBJ2-7; clone size: few; CDR3 protein: CASSVGVAGGPYEQYF; CDR3 DNA: TGTGCCAGCAGCGTAGGGGTAGCGGGAGGCCCCTACGAGCAGTACTTC
V gene: TRBV6-5; D gene: TRBD2; J gene: TRBJ2-7; clone size: NA; CDR3 protein: CASSYGGDYEQYF; CDR3 DNA: TGTGCCAGCAGTTACGGGGGGGACTACGAGCAGTACTTC
V gene: TRBV12-3/TRBV12-4; D gene: TRBD2; J gene: TRBJ2-1; clone size: many; CDR3 protein: CASSFTGPRRESYNEQFF; CDR3 DNA: TGTGCCAGCAGTTTCACGGGGCCTCGGCGGGAGTCATACAATGAGCAGTTCTTC
V gene: TRBV12-3/TRBV12-4; D gene: NA; J gene: TRBJ1-6; clone size: NA; CDR3 protein: CASSWRTGHHNSPLHF; CDR3 DNA: TGTGCCAGCAGTTGGCGTACGGGACACCATAATTCACCCCTCCACTTT
V gene: TRBV20-1; D gene: TRBD1; J gene: TRBJ1-1; clone size: many; CDR3 protein: CSARDPGQGSTEAFF; CDR3 DNA: TGCAGTGCTAGAGATCCGGGACAGGGAAGCACTGAAGCTTTCTTT
V gene: TRBV5-1; D gene: NA; J gene: TRBJ1-5; clone size: NA; CDR3 protein: CASSLQGRQPQHF; CDR3 DNA: TGCGCCAGCAGCTTACAGGGTCGCCAGCCCCAGCATTTT
V gene: TRBV2; D gene: NA; J gene: TRBJ2-1; clone size: few; CDR3 protein: CASKQASPYNEQFF; CDR3 DNA: TGTGCCAGCAAGCAGGCGTCGCCCTACAATGAGCAGTTCTTC
V gene: TRBV9; D gene: NA; J gene: TRBJ2-5; clone size: many; CDR3 protein: CASSVERGVQETQYF; CDR3 DNA: TGTGCCAGCAGCGTAGAACGAGGGGTCCAAGAGACCCAGTACTTC
V gene: TRBV24-1; D gene: NA; J gene: TRBJ2-1; clone size: few; CDR3 protein: CATSDEAPEQFF; CDR3 DNA: TGTGCCACCAGTGATGAGGCACCCGAGCAGTTCTTC
V gene: TRBV12-5; D gene: TRBD2; J gene: TRBJ2-3; clone size: many; CDR3 protein: CASGLRASGIDTQYF; CDR3 DNA: TGTGCTAGTGGTTTGAGGGCTAGCGGGATAGATACGCAGTATTTT
V gene: TRBV20-1; D gene: NA; J gene: TRBJ2-2; clone size: few; CDR3 protein: CSARELKTGELFF; CDR3 DNA: TGCAGTGCTAGGGAGTTAAAAACCGGGGAGCTGTTTTTT
V gene: TRBV3-1; D gene: NA; J gene: TRBJ2-5; clone size: few; CDR3 protein: CASSQGTMRETQYF; CDR3 DNA: TGTGCCAGCAGCCAAGGTACCATGAGGGAGACCCAGTACTTC
V gene: TRBV7-6; D gene: NA; J gene: TRBJ1-3; clone size: NA; CDR3 protein: CASSLSAISGNTIYF; CDR3 DNA: TGTGCCAGCAGCTTGTCCGCAATCTCTGGAAACACCATATATTTT
V gene: TRBV27; D gene: TRBD2; J gene: TRBJ2-1; clone size: NA; CDR3 protein: CASSSQRFWRERDEQFF; CDR3 DNA: TGTGCCAGCAGTTCCCAGCGTTTTTGGCGGGAGAGAGATGAGCAGTTCTTC
V gene: TRBV7-2; D gene: TRBD2; J gene: TRBJ2-7; clone size: NA; CDR3 protein: CASSLGLASNEQYF; CDR3 DNA: TGTGCCAGCAGCTTAGGACTAGCGAGTAACGAGCAGTACTTC
V gene: TRBV9; D gene: NA; J gene: TRBJ2-7; clone size: few; CDR3 protein: CASSVDTATYEQYF; CDR3 DNA: TGTGCCAGCAGCGTAGATACAGCAACCTACGAGCAGTACTTC
V gene: TRBV15; D gene: NA; J gene: TRBJ2-5; clone size: NA; CDR3 protein: CATSAIGQGRETQYF; CDR3 DNA: TGTGCCACCAGCGCGATCGGGCAGGGAAGAGAGACCCAGTACTTC
V gene: TRBV6-1; D gene: NA; J gene: TRBJ1-1; clone size: few; CDR3 protein: CASREFSTGGEAFF; CDR3 DNA: TGTGCCAGCAGAGAATTCTCGACAGGCGGTGAAGCTTTCTTT